This is a list of T cell receptor beta chains from one sample in a study of cytomegalovirus exposure and HLA in healthy donors. Produced via immunoSEQ multiplex PCR; TCRdb's table is partial and in-frame only. The sample has fewer than 300,000 clones; 70% to 90% are singletons. The source material was PBMCs. The receptors derive from a woman aged 18-29 years in good health and CMV-seronegative. Each CDR3 is given with its conserved first and last residue. D genes are given only for firm matches. Only some rows state a clone size, as once, few, many or a class for expanded clones.

clone_size d_call j_call v_call cdr3_nt cdr3_aa
NA NA TRBJ1-5 TRBV5-6 TGTGCCAGCAGCTTGAGGCAGGGAATTCAGCCCCAGCATTTT CASSLRQGIQPQHF
few NA TRBJ1-2 TRBV14 TGTGCCAGCAGCCAAGAGGGGGGGTTCTATGGCTACACCTTC CASSQEGGFYGYTF
NA NA TRBJ2-7 TRBV6-1 TGTGCCAGCAGTGAATTAAGGGGCTTCGAGCAGTACTTC CASSELRGFEQYF
NA NA TRBJ1-6 TRBV7-9 TGTGCCAGCAGCTTGGACAGCGTGAATTCACCCCTCCACTTT CASSLDSVNSPLHF
NA NA TRBJ2-7 TRBV5-6 TGTGCCAGCAGCTTCCGACAGGCAGGCTACGAGCAGTACTTC CASSFRQAGYEQYF
NA NA TRBJ1-1 TRBV5-6 TGTGCCAGCACCAACAGGTTTCGTTCGAGCACTGAAGCTTTCTTT CASTNRFRSSTEAFF
NA NA TRBJ1-1 TRBV6-5 TGTGCCAGCAGTTACTCGATCAGGGCGGACACTGAAGCTTTCTTT CASSYSIRADTEAFF
NA NA TRBJ2-3 TRBV15 TGTGCCACCAGCAGAGAGCGGGCTCCAGATACGCAGTATTTT CATSRERAPDTQYF
NA TRBD2 TRBJ2-7 TRBV4-3 TGCGCCAGCAGCCAAGATCGGGAGGTATACGAGCAGTACTTC CASSQDREVYEQYF
NA TRBD1 TRBJ2-7 TRBV10-2 TGCGCCACCTATAGCTCAGGGGGTCCTGCCTACGAGCAGTACTTC CATYSSGGPAYEQYF
NA NA TRBJ1-6 TRBV6-6 TGTGCCAGCAGTTACCGAGTAACCTCCGATAATTCACCCCTCCACTTT CASSYRVTSDNSPLHF
once NA TRBJ2-3 TRBV15 TGTGCCACCAGCAGAGATGGACTTTCAGATACGCAGTATTTT CATSRDGLSDTQYF
NA NA TRBJ2-1 TRBV6-5 TGTGCCAGCAGTTATAATAGTTGGAGCTCCTACAATGAGCAGTTCTTC CASSYNSWSSYNEQFF
NA NA TRBJ1-6 TRBV11-2 TGTGCCAGCAGCTTAGATTCTACAGGACGTTCACCCCTCCACTTT CASSLDSTGRSPLHF
few TRBD2 TRBJ2-7 TRBV11-2 TGTGCCAGCAGCCCAAGCAATAGCGGGAGGCCCTACGAGCAGTACTTC CASSPSNSGRPYEQYF
NA NA TRBJ1-1 TRBV12-5 TGTGCTAGTGGCTATTCAACGACACTGAACACTGAAGCTTTCTTT CASGYSTTLNTEAFF
NA NA TRBJ2-1 TRBV7-9 TGTGCCAGCAGCTTTCCCCGGGCCTACAATGAGCAGTTCTTC CASSFPRAYNEQFF
NA NA TRBJ1-6 TRBV18 TGTGCCAGCTCACCCGAGAGACAAGTTAATTCACCCCTCCACTTT CASSPERQVNSPLHF
NA NA TRBJ2-3 TRBV28 TGTGCCAGCAGCCCCACGCCGCGGGAAGGGGTAGATACGCAGTATTTT CASSPTPREGVDTQYF
NA NA TRBJ1-2 TRBV28 TGTGCCAGCAGTTTTATCGAGCGGGTGAGCTATGGCTACACCTTC CASSFIERVSYGYTF
NA TRBD1 TRBJ1-5 TRBV7-3 TGTGCCAGCAGCTTAAGGGGACAGGGGGATCAGCCCCAGCATTTT CASSLRGQGDQPQHF
NA TRBD2 TRBJ2-7 TRBV28 TGTGCCAGCAGTTTACCCCTTCTCGCGACTAGCGTGTCCTACGAGCAGTACTTC CASSLPLLATSVSYEQYF
NA NA TRBJ2-7 TRBV10-2 TGCGCCAGCAGTGGTCTCGGGGGTCCGGGAACGGTCTACGAGCAGTACTTC CASSGLGGPGTVYEQYF
NA NA TRBJ2-1 TRBV6-1 TGTGCCAGTTTCACCCCCAGCTCCTACAATGAGCAGTTCTTC CASFTPSSYNEQFF
NA TRBD2 TRBJ2-1 TRBV9 TGTGCCAGCAGCGACGCGAGGACTAGCGGGATCCTGTCACAGTTCTTC CASSDARTSGILSQFF
NA TRBD1 TRBJ1-3 TRBV9 TGTGCCAGCAGCGTAGAGGGACAGGGGAGCGGAAACACCATATATTTT CASSVEGQGSGNTIYF
once TRBD2 TRBJ2-7 TRBV7-2 TGTGCCAGCAGCTCCAAGCGGGGGCCCTACGAGCAGTACTTC CASSSKRGPYEQYF
NA TRBD1 TRBJ1-1 TRBV6-1 TGTGCCAGCGGAAAGACAGGGCATGAGACTGAAGCTTTCTTT CASGKTGHETEAFF
NA NA TRBJ1-2 TRBV20-1 TGCAGTGCGAAGGGTGGGGGCGAAGACACCTTC CSAKGGGEDTF
few NA TRBJ2-2 TRBV5-4 TGTGCCAGCAGCCCGCAGGGATGGACCGGGGAGCTGTTTTTT CASSPQGWTGELFF
NA NA TRBJ1-2 TRBV6-6 TGTGCCACCAGATCCGGGGGGGACAACGCCAGCTCCTTC CATRSGGDNASSF
NA NA TRBJ1-4 TRBV15 TGTGCCACCAGCAGAGCCCCCCGCAGGCGCCATGAAAAACTGTTTTTT CATSRAPRRRHEKLFF
NA TRBD1 TRBJ2-7 TRBV6-5 TGTGCCAGCAGCCCTACAGGGGACAGCTCCTACGAGCAGTACTTC CASSPTGDSSYEQYF
NA TRBD1 TRBJ1-1 TRBV27 TGTGCCAGCAGCCGCCTTCGACAGGGAGAAGCTTTCTTT CASSRLRQGEAFF
once TRBD1 TRBJ1-1 TRBV5-1 TGCGCCAGCAGCACCCGGACAGGGGTGAACACTGAAGCTTTCTTT CASSTRTGVNTEAFF
NA NA TRBJ2-3 TRBV5-4 TGTGCCAGCAGCTTATTAGCGCCCAGCACAGATACGCAGTATTTT CASSLLAPSTDTQYF
NA TRBD1 TRBJ2-7 TRBV27 TGTGCCAGCAGTGCGACAGGGCCGTTGGGAGAGCAGTACTTC CASSATGPLGEQYF
NA NA TRBJ2-3 TRBV27 TGTGCCAGCAGCTCACAGGGAAGGCGCACAGATACGCAGTATTTT CASSSQGRRTDTQYF
few TRBD1 TRBJ1-5 TRBV27 TGTGCCAGCAGTTCGGGACAGGGTGTGATTCAGCCCCAGCATTTT CASSSGQGVIQPQHF
NA NA TRBJ1-1 TRBV28 TGTGCCAGCACGGTGGGGGGGGATACTGAAGCTTTCTTT CASTVGGDTEAFF
once NA TRBJ1-1 TRBV2 TGTGCCAGCGGGGCGGGGTTCGCTGAAGCTTTCTTT CASGAGFAEAFF
NA TRBD1 TRBJ1-2 TRBV9 TGTGCCAGCAGCGGGACAGGGGCCAACTATGGCTACACCTTC CASSGTGANYGYTF
NA NA TRBJ1-4 TRBV28 TGTGCCAGCAGCCCGGCAGGGGAAGATGAAAAACTGTTTTTT CASSPAGEDEKLFF
NA NA TRBJ2-1 TRBV7-6 TGTGCCAGCAGCTTAGGAATGGGGGCCCAGCAGTTCTTC CASSLGMGAQQFF
NA NA TRBJ1-2 TRBV15 TGTGCCACCAGCAGAGATAAGCAGTTAGGAGTGAAGGGCTACACCTTC CATSRDKQLGVKGYTF
NA NA TRBJ1-1 TRBV5-4 TGTGCCAGCAGCGGCACAGGGAGGGACACTGAAGCTTTCTTT CASSGTGRDTEAFF
NA NA TRBJ2-7 TRBV4-1 TGCGCCAGCAGCCAAGATCCGGGGGCTAGCGGTTCCTACGAGCAGTACTTC CASSQDPGASGSYEQYF
NA TRBD2 TRBJ2-1 TRBV28 TGTGCCAGCAGGCGTGTGGGGACTAGCGGCCTCAATGAGCAGTTCTTC CASRRVGTSGLNEQFF
few NA TRBJ1-3 TRBV2 TGTGCCAGCAGGGAAGGAGACTCTGGAAACACCATATATTTT CASREGDSGNTIYF
NA NA TRBJ1-5 TRBV5-4 TGTGCCAGCAGCACGGACAGTGATCAGCCCCAGCATTTT CASSTDSDQPQHF
NA NA TRBJ1-2 TRBV18 TGTGCCAGCTCACCAGAGCGGGGGTATGGCTACACCTTC CASSPERGYGYTF
NA NA TRBJ1-2 TRBV9 TGTGCCAGCAGCGCAAGACAGGCCACTCCTTATGGCTACACCTTC CASSARQATPYGYTF
once TRBD2 TRBJ2-3 TRBV28 TGTGCCAGCAGTTTAGATGGTTCGGCGGGAGGGAGGTTAGATACGCAGTATTTT CASSLDGSAGGRLDTQYF
NA NA TRBJ1-1 TRBV28 TGTGCCAGCAAGCAACCGGCAGGCACTGAAGCTTTCTTT CASKQPAGTEAFF
NA NA TRBJ1-2 TRBV30 TGTGCCTGGAGTCAAGGGACATCAAGAGACACCTTC CAWSQGTSRDTF
NA TRBD1 TRBJ1-4 TRBV27 TGTGCCAGCAGTCTTACTGGTCCAAGAGGGGGCGTAGATGAAAAACTGTTTTTT CASSLTGPRGGVDEKLFF
NA NA TRBJ2-5 TRBV28 TGTGCGTCCGTTCGGGGGGCAGGGGTCCAAGAGACCCAGTACTTC CASVRGAGVQETQYF
NA NA TRBJ1-2 TRBV19 TGTGCCAGTATTTCAGGAGGAGGAGGATCCCCATCGGGCTATGGCTACACCTTC CASISGGGGSPSGYGYTF